This entry lists 27 T cell receptor beta chains sequenced from one sample in a study of CD8+ T cells in alopecia areata (dated by TCRdb to the late 2010s). Reading the label with the study, this specimen's time point is: around 26 weeks on oral tofacitinib. The sample's treatment or condition label is to be understood as: oral pan-JAK inhibitor, 5-10 mg twice daily. The library was prepared using the immunoSEQ multiplex PCR assay. RNA was extracted from all samples and reverse transcribed into cDNA, which served as template for TCR sequencing. In TCRdb, the immuneACCESS table is reduced to in-frame sequences with V and J assigned. These tables do not hold every clone; where another copy was compared, an unresolved V gene accounts for under half, and the others remain unexplained. Recorded for this sample are 150,000 to 200,000 clones; roughly 60% of them occurred a single time. The ten biggest clones cover 14% of the sample.

The sequencing here drew on CD4+ T cells sorted from blood, taken at week 24, from a patient treated with tofacitinib. Receptor source: a human donor with alopecia areata.

This sequence joins TRBV30 and TRBJ1-1, with 7 bases identical to TRBD1. The V segment lost 3 bases and the J segment 5 bases; nucleotides outside the gene matches: 15. CDR1 is GTSNPN, CDR2 SVGIG, per germline (reference sequence). CDR3 length equals 16 residues. The CDR3 sequence is CAWSERLKGAVTEAFF. The DNA for the CDR3 is TGTGCCTGGAGCGAAAGGTTAAAGGGGGCGGTTACTGAAGCTTTCTTT.

Notes on this clone: This same CDR3 is encoded by further DNA sequences in the sample. This chain uses TRBV25-1 with TRBJ1-6; D call uncertain. The CDR3 is 13 residues long. The germline CDR1 and CDR2 sequences are MGHDK and SYGVNS. The V and J ends lost 7 bases and 7 bases respectively, with 11 bases between them. In nucleotides, the CDR3 is TGTGCCAGCAACCAAGGTTACAATTCACCCCTCCACTTT. This codes for CASNQGYNSPLHF.

This chain links TRBV10-2 with TRBJ2-5; D ambiguous. CDR1 and CDR2 from the germline V gene are WSHSY and SAAADI. This CDR3 has 14 amino acids. Trimming removed 3 bases at V and 7 bases at J, with 15 bases between. The CDR3 is CASSDSPRMGTQYF. The CDR3 DNA follows: TGCGCCAGCAGTGATTCCCCTAGGATGGGGACCCAGTACTTC.

The chain has TRBV25-1 and TRBJ1-2; TRBD1 agrees at 7 bases. Trimming removed 5 bases from V and 8 bases from J; junction bases left unmatched: 11. In germline, CDR1 is MGHDK, CDR2 SYGVNS. The CDR3 sequence is 14 residues long. The CDR3 DNA reads as TGTGCCAGCAGTCTACGACAGGGAATTGGAGGCTACACCTTC. Translated, it gives CASSLRQGIGGYTF.

This sequence joins TRBV29-1 and TRBJ1-2; D might be TRBD1 (5 bases). V was clipped by 8 bases and J by 2 bases, with 12 bases between them. The CDR3 contains 12 residues. Germline lookup yields CDR1 SQVTM and CDR2 ANQGSEA. The DNA for the CDR3 is TGCAGCTATCAGGGACTCAACTATGGCTACACCTTC. It translates to CSYQGLNYGYTF.

The chain is built from TRBV2 and TRBJ1-2, with D tentatively TRBD1 (5 bases). The CDR3 spans 14 residues. Germline-derived CDR1 and CDR2 are SNHLY and FYNNEI. Trimming pared 10 bases from V and 0 bases from J, leaving 15 bases between. CDR3 sequence (DNA): TGTGCCACGGCACGGGCAGGGTCTAACTATGGCTACACCTTC. Amino acid sequence: CATARAGSNYGYTF.

J is TRBJ1-5 and V is TRBV6-5; D call uncertain. Trimming cost V 6 bases and J 4 bases, with 7 bases left between them. CDR1 is MNHEY, CDR2 SVGAGI, per germline. The CDR3 totals 12 residues. The CDR3 DNA is TGTGCCAGCAGACGGGGAAATCAGCCCCAGCATTTT. Residues: CASRRGNQPQHF.

The count of this clone is one. V and J are TRBV7-2 and TRBJ2-7; TRBD2 aligns across 7 bases. There are 13 residues in the CDR3. V lost 1 base and J lost 7; bases outside the gene matches: 4. Germline values: CDR1 SGHTA, CDR2 FQGNSA. The CDR3 reads CASSLGTAGEQYF. DNA for the CDR3: TGTGCCAGCAGCTTAGGAACAGCGGGGGAGCAGTACTTC.

This chain joins TRBV4-2 and TRBJ2-7, with D perhaps given as TRBD1 or TRBD2 (5 bases each). The germline V gene encodes CDR1 LGHNA and CDR2 YNFKEQ. The CDR3 contains 14 residues. Trimming left V 5 bases short and J 3 bases short, with 14 bases between. The CDR3 is CASSSDAGSYEQYF. The DNA of the CDR3 is TGTGCCAGCAGCTCAGATGCAGGGAGCTACGAGCAGTACTTC.

Only one count was recorded for this clone. The V call is TRBV5-6, the J call TRBJ2-4; D gene ambiguous. The CDR3 consists of 16 residues. Trimming pared 4 bases from V and 7 bases from J, leaving 21 bases between. Germline CDR1 is SGHDT and CDR2 is YYEEEE. In nucleotides, the CDR3 is TGTGCCAGCAGCCCGACCTCTGGAACCAGGTGGAACATTCAGTACTTC. Translation: CASSPTSGTRWNIQYF.

Only a few counts were recorded for this clone. The gene calls are TRBV15 and TRBJ1-2; 7 nucleotides agree with TRBD1. CDR3 length: 13 residues. V lost 3 bases, J lost 12 bases, and 10 bases stayed unmatched. Germline assignment: CDR1 LNHNV and CDR2 YYDKDF (reference sequence). The CDR3: CATSRNRQGRHTF. The CDR3 DNA follows: TGTGCCACCAGCAGGAATAGACAGGGCCGTCACACCTTC.

This clone was observed a handful of times. The chain joins TRBV2 to TRBJ1-6; D ambiguous. This CDR3 contains 14 residues. CDR1 and CDR2 from the germline V gene are SNHLY and FYNNEI. V was shortened by 6 bases and J by 1 base, with 7 bases between the two germline ends. The CDR3 loop reads CASREQSYNSPLHF. For the CDR3, the DNA is TGTGCCAGCAGGGAACAGTCCTATAATTCACCCCTCCACTTT. Drawing the rest from reference TRBV2 and TRBJ1-6, the complete variable domain is EPEVTQTPSHQVTQMGQEVILRCVPISNHLYFYWYRQILGQKVEFLVSFYNNEISEKSEIFDDQFSVERPDGSNFTLKIRSTKLEDSAMYFCASREQSYNSPLHFGNGTRLTVT.

The chain links TRBV9 to TRBJ2-7; TRBD1 might be the D (6 bases). V lost 0 bases and J lost 7, with 17 bases in between. CDR1 is SGDLS, CDR2 YYNGEE, per germline. CDR3 length equals 15 residues. CDR3 in amino acids: CASSVGTEPGEEQYF. In DNA form, the CDR3 reads TGTGCCAGCAGCGTAGGGACGGAGCCAGGGGAAGAGCAGTACTTC.

There are a few counts of this clone. V and J are TRBV10-3 and TRBJ2-5; 13 nucleotides agree with TRBD2. The germline gives CDR1 ENHRY, CDR2 SYGVKD. The CDR3 contains 16 residues. The J segment lost 3 bases and the V segment lost 10 bases, leaving 11 bases of the junction unmatched. The CDR3 nucleotides read TGTGCCAGCTCACCCGGGGGGACTAGCGGGAAAGAGACCCAGTACTTC. Residues: CASSPGGTSGKETQYF.

The chain combines TRBV5-1 with TRBJ2-1; tentatively, D is TRBD1 or TRBD2 (5 bases each). Trimming left V 3 bases short and J 6 bases short, with 16 bases between. From germline, CDR1 is SGHRS and CDR2 YFSETQ. The CDR3 is 15 residues long. CDR3 in amino acids: CASSSWDVGVNEQFF. CDR3 nucleotide sequence: TGCGCCAGCAGCTCATGGGATGTGGGGGTCAATGAGCAGTTCTTC.

The chain recombines TRBV7-2 with TRBJ2-4, with 8 bases aligning to TRBD2. The CDR3 is 14 amino acids. V was pared by 5 bases and J by 6 bases, with 6 bases of the junction left unmatched. The germline CDR1 and CDR2 sequences are SGHTA and FQGNSA. CDR3 nucleotides: TGTGCCAGCAGCCCCCACGCGGGAGGAAACATTCAGTACTTC. Translation gives CASSPHAGGNIQYF.

This chain connects TRBV19 to TRBJ2-7; TRBD1 aligns across 11 bases. V was pared by 6 bases and J by 6 bases, with 10 bases of the junction left unmatched. Looked up from germline, CDR1 is LNHDA and CDR2 is SQIVND (reference sequence). This CDR3 is 15 amino acids long. CDR3 in amino acids: CASSYTGTGGIEQYF. The CDR3 nucleotides are TGTGCCAGTAGCTATACCGGGACAGGGGGGATCGAGCAGTACTTC.

The chain combines TRBV2 with TRBJ2-7; D remains unclear. Germline assignment: CDR1 SNHLY and CDR2 FYNNEI. V lost 5 bases to trimming and J lost 6 bases, with 11 bases between them. CDR3 size: 12 residues. CDR3 amino acids: CASSPDLSEQYF. CDR3 nucleotide sequence: TGTGCCAGCAGTCCGGACCTCTCCGAGCAGTACTTC.

The chain is built from TRBV4-2 and TRBJ2-3; tentatively, D is TRBD1 (5 bases). Trimming removed 2 bases from V and 1 base from J, with 10 bases in between. Germline values: CDR1 LGHNA, CDR2 YNFKEQ. The CDR3 is 15 residues long. The CDR3 coding sequence is TGTGCCAGCAGCCAACAGGGTCTGGGCACAGATACGCAGTATTTT. It encodes CASSQQGLGTDTQYF.

The chain links TRBV30 to TRBJ2-7, with a possible D match to TRBD1 (6 bases). The CDR3 is 13 amino acids. V lost 5 bases and J 5 bases, leaving 16 bases between the germline ends. Germline loops: CDR1 GTSNPN, CDR2 SVGIG (reference sequence). CDR3 nucleotide sequence: TGTGCCTGGGGTCAGGCACAGGGCCACGAGCAGTACTTC. Its translation is CAWGQAQGHEQYF. Filled out from reference TRBV30 and TRBJ2-7, the complete variable domain reads SQTIHQWPATLVQPVGSPLSLECTVEGTSNPNLYWYRQAAGRGLQLLFYSVGIGQISSEVPQNLSASRPQDRQFILSSKKLLLSDSGFYLCAWGQAQGHEQYFGPGTRLTVT.

This clone was counted a few times. The V gene is TRBV10-3, the J gene TRBJ2-3; D might be TRBD1 or TRBD2, each matching 5 bases. With 3 bases removed from V and 1 base from J, the gap between germline ends came to 11 bases. The CDR3 consists of 15 residues. The germline CDR1 and CDR2 sequences are ENHRY and SYGVKD. The CDR3 DNA is TGTGCCATCAGTGAAGGGGCGCGGGGCACAGATACGCAGTATTTT. Translating gives CAISEGARGTDTQYF.

A few counts support this clone. The chain is built from TRBV13 and TRBJ2-7, with D hard to call. The germline V gene has CDR1 PRHDT and CDR2 FYEKMQ (reference sequence). V was clipped by 4 bases and J by 3 bases, with 10 bases between them. The CDR3 loop spans 13 amino acids. Written as DNA, the CDR3 is TGTGCCAGCAGCTCCCGCCAGGTCTACGAGCAGTACTTC. It translates to CASSSRQVYEQYF.

CDR3 sequence: CSVIPTGGSTGELFF. Written as DNA, the CDR3 is TGCAGCGTAATCCCGACAGGGGGAAGCACCGGGGAGCTGTTTTTT. The V gene is TRBV29-1, the J gene TRBJ2-2; 9 nucleotides align to TRBD1. In germline, CDR1 is SQVTM, CDR2 ANQGSEA. V trimming: 6 bases; J trimming: 4 bases; junction bases outside the gene matches: 9. The CDR3 is made up of 15 amino acids.

The gene calls are TRBV5-1 and TRBJ2-3, with D perhaps matching TRBD1 (7 bases). Looked up from germline, CDR1 is SGHRS and CDR2 is YFSETQ. CDR3 length: 17 residues. Trimming left V 4 bases short and J 0 bases short, with 18 bases between. CDR3 sequence (DNA): TGCGCCAGCAGCGGATCAGGGGGGACCCCTAGCACAGATACGCAGTATTTT. As protein: CASSGSGGTPSTDTQYF.

The gene calls are TRBV18 and TRBJ2-7; TRBD2 might be the D (6 bases). The CDR3 consists of 14 residues. CDR1 and CDR2 from the germline V gene are KGHSH and LQKENI. V lost 3 bases and J 5 bases, leaving 14 bases between the germline ends. The CDR3 region has the DNA TGTGCCAGCTCACCGGTCACGGGGGTCGACGAGCAGTACTTC. Translating it yields CASSPVTGVDEQYF.

V is TRBV5-6 and J is TRBJ1-1, with unresolved D. Germline V gene lookup returns CDR1 SGHDT and CDR2 YYEEEE. The ends were cut back, 1 base at V and 1 base at J, with 11 bases in the middle. The CDR3 covers 15 residues. The CDR3 coding sequence is TGTGCCAGCAGCTTGTTGCCACCGCAGAACACTGAAGCTTTCTTT. It is translated as CASSLLPPQNTEAFF.

This chain uses TRBV5-1 with TRBJ1-4, with D perhaps TRBD1 (5 bases). Trimming stripped 0 bases from V and 3 bases from J, with 6 bases between. Looked up from germline, CDR1 is SGHRS and CDR2 is YFSETQ. This CDR3 has 14 amino acids. Written as DNA, the CDR3 is TGCGCCAGCAGCTTGGGACAGTCTAATGAAAAACTGTTTTTT. Encoded protein: CASSLGQSNEKLFF.